These 7 T cell receptor beta chains share one sample of origin, sequenced in a study of T cell repertoires in cytomegalovirus infection. TCRdb used MiXCR to reprocess the reads, holding one entry per CDR3 protein. Here the sample spans roughly 500,000 distinct CDR3 sequences, about 11% being singletons. The material sequenced was PBMCs. The receptors were gathered from a human donor in good health (CMV status not recorded). Some clones in this sample may be carry-over from other donors' samples.

This clonotype showed up many times. This chain uses TRBV7-2 with TRBJ2-7; the D gene is possibly TRBD1 (5 bases). The V end lost 4 bases, the J end lost 6 bases, and 19 bases lay between the germline ends. This CDR3 region has 15 residues. In germline, CDR1 is SGHTA, CDR2 FQGNSA. CDR3 sequence (DNA): TGTGCCAGCAGCTCACCTAGTGGCTGGGGCGGCGAGCAGTACTTC. Translated: CASSSPSGWGGEQYF.

This clonotype was detected a few times. The chain recombines TRBV19 with TRBJ2-1, with D unclear. Trimming removed 4 bases from V and 5 bases from J, with 3 bases in between. Germline values: CDR1 LNHDA, CDR2 SQIVND (reference sequence). CDR3 length: 11 amino acids. The CDR3 loop is CASSTNNEQFF. In DNA form, the CDR3 reads TGTGCCAGTAGTACTAACAATGAGCAGTTCTTC.

This chain joins TRBV14 and TRBJ2-7; the D call may be TRBD1 or TRBD2 (5 bases each). Germline V gene data show CDR1 as SGHDN and CDR2 as FVKESK. The ends were cut back, 1 base at V and 1 base at J, with 11 bases in the middle. CDR3 size: 15 residues. This chain's CDR3 is CASSQGGTGSYEQYF. DNA for the CDR3: TGTGCCAGCAGCCAAGGGGGGACGGGGTCCTACGAGCAGTACTTC.

There are many counts of this clonotype. The chain uses TRBV20-1 and TRBJ1-2; D remains unclear. From germline, CDR1 is DFQATT and CDR2 SNEGSKA (reference sequence). V was shortened by 5 bases and J by 0 bases, with 16 bases between the two germline ends. This CDR3 region has 15 residues. The CDR3 sequence is CSAALLGFANYGYTF. The CDR3 region has the DNA TGCAGTGCTGCCCTTTTAGGGTTCGCTAACTATGGCTACACCTTC.

This clonotype was observed a handful of times. The CDR3 DNA is TGTGCCAGCAGTTACTACCAACCCACCAGGACTGCCCCGGGACCCCTCCACTTT. It is translated as CASSYYQPTRTAPGPLHF. The rearrangement uses TRBV6-6 and TRBJ1-6, with no clear D. Per the germline V gene, CDR1 is MNHNY and CDR2 is SVGAGI (reference sequence). Trimming removed 1 base from V and 12 bases from J, with 25 bases in between. The CDR3 length is 18 residues.

This clonotype was seen only once. This rearrangement joins TRBV20-1 to TRBJ2-3, with D unresolved. This CDR3 has 11 residues. Germline CDR1 reads DFQATT; CDR2 reads SNEGSKA (reference sequence). The V and J ends lost 7 bases and 11 bases respectively, with 16 bases between them. The CDR3 spells CSGRLARRQYF. The CDR3 nucleotides are TGCAGTGGGAGACTGGCAAGAAGGCAGTATTTT.

The sample holds a few counts of this clonotype. V is TRBV27 and J is TRBJ1-1; D gene uncertain. Trimming took 0 bases from V and 5 from J, leaving 13 bases between them. Looked up from germline, CDR1 is MNHEY and CDR2 is SMNVEV (reference sequence). There are 15 residues in the CDR3. CDR3 sequence: CASSLSVKGATEAFF. The CDR3 DNA reads as TGTGCCAGCAGTTTATCGGTCAAGGGCGCGACTGAAGCTTTCTTT.